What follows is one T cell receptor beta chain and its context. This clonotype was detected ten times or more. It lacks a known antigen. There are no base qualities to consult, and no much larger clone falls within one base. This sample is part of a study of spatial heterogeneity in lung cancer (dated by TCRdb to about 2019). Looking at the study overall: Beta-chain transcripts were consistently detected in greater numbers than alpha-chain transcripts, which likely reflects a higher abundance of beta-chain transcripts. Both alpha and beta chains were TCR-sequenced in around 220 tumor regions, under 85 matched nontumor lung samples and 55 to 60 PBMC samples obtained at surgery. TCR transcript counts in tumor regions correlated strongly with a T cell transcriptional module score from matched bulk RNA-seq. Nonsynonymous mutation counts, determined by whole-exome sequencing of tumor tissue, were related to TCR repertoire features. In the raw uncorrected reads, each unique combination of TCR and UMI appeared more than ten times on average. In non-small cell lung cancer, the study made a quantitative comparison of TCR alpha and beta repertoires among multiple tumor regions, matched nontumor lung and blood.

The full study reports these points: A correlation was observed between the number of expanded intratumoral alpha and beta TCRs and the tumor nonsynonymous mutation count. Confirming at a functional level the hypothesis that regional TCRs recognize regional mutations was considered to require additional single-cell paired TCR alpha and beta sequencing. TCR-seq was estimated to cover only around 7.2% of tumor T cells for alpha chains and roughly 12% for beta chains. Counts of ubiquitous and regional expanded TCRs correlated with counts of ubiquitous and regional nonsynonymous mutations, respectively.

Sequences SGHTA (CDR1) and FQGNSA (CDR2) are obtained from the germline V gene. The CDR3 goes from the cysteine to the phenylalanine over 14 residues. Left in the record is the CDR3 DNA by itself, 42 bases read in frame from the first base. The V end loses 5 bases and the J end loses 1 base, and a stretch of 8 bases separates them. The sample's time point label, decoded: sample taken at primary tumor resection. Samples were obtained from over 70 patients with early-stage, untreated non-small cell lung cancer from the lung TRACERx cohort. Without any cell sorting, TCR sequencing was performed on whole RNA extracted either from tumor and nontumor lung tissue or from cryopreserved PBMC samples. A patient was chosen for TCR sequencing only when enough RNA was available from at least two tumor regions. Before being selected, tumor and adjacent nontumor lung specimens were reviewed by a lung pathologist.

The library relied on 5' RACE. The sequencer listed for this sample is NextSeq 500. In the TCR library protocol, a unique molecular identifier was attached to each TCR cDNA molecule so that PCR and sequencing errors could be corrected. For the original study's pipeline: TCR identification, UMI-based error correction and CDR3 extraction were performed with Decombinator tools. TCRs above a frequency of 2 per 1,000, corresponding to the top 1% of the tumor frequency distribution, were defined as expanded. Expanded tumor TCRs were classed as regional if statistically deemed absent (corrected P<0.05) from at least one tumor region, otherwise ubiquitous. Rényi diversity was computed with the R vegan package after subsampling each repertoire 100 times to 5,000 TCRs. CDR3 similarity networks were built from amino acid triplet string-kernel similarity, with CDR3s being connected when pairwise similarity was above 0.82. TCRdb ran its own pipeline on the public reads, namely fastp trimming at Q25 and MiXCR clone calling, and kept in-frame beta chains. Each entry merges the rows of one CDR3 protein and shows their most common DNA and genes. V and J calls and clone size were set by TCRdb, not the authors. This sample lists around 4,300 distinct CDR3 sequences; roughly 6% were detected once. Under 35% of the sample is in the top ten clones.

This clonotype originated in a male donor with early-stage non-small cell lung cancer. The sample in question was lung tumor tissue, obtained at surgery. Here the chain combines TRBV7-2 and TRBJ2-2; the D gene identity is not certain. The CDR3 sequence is CASSLKRNTGELFF. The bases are TGTGCCAGCAGCCTCAAAAGGAACACCGGGGAGCTGTTTTTT. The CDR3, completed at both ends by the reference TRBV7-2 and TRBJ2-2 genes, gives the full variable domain GAGVSQSPSNKVTEKGKDVELRCDPISGHTALYWYRQSLGQGLEFLIYFQGNSAPDKSGLPSDRFSAERTGGSVSTLTIQRTQQEDSAVYLCASSLKRNTGELFFGEGSRLTVL.